The 28 T cell receptor beta chains presented below share a single source sample, sequenced in a study of blood T cell repertoires in COVID-19. TCRdb keeps only in-frame clones here, not all; method: immunoSEQ multiplex PCR. The sample consists of 200,000 to 300,000 clones, about 91% of them appearing once. The sequenced sample was peripheral blood. The origin of the receptors is a person under 35 with COVID-19, enrolled during active disease.

This clone has just one count. The CDR3 bases are TGCAGCGTGCCCGACAGGCCAGAGGGCTACACCTTC. This sequence encodes CSVPDRPEGYTF. The V call is TRBV29-1, the J call TRBJ1-2; a weak D match, TRBD1 (6 bases). The CDR3 runs to 12 residues. V lost 6 bases and J 8 bases, leaving 16 bases between the germline ends. Germline values: CDR1 SQVTM, CDR2 ANQGSEA.

The V gene is TRBV7-2, the J gene TRBJ2-3; 10 nucleotides align to TRBD2. The junction had 3 bases not matched to a gene; V was cut back by 2 bases and J by 4 bases. Germline V lookup: CDR1 SGHTA, CDR2 FQGNSA. The CDR3 has 15 residues. The CDR3: CASSLKAGGADTQYF. CDR3 bases: TGTGCCAGCAGCTTAAAAGCGGGGGGGGCAGATACGCAGTATTTT.

The rearrangement joins TRBV19 to TRBJ2-2, with a tentative D call TRBD1 (6 bases). This CDR3 comprises 14 residues. Trimming took off 0 bases at V and 6 bases at J, with 8 bases between the two ends. Per the germline V gene, CDR1 is LNHDA and CDR2 is SQIVND (reference sequence). CDR3 in amino acids: CASSIDRGAGELFF. The CDR3 DNA is TGTGCCAGTAGTATAGACAGGGGAGCCGGGGAGCTGTTTTTT.

This chain connects TRBV2 to TRBJ1-4, with D uncertain. The CDR3 runs to 12 residues. The germline V gene has CDR1 SNHLY and CDR2 FYNNEI. Trimming cost V 11 bases and J 3 bases, with 10 bases left between them. The CDR3 region has the DNA TGTGCCGGCCTGCGGGCTAATGAAAAACTGTTTTTT. It codes for CAGLRANEKLFF. The full variable domain, its missing parts supplied by reference TRBV2 and TRBJ1-4, is EPEVTQTPSHQVTQMGQEVILRCVPISNHLYFYWYRQILGQKVEFLVSFYNNEISEKSEIFDDQFSVERPDGSNFTLKIRSTKLEDSAMYFCAGLRANEKLFFGSGTQLSVL.

The rearrangement joins TRBV19 to TRBJ2-5; D might be TRBD1 (6 bases). Trimming left V 3 bases short and J 4 bases short, with 15 bases between. This CDR3 spans 15 amino acids. The germline V gene encodes CDR1 LNHDA and CDR2 SQIVND (reference sequence). The CDR3 DNA is TGTGCCAGTAGTATCAGAGACAGGAGTCGAGAGACCCAGTACTTC. Its translation is CASSIRDRSRETQYF.

The gene calls are TRBV18 and TRBJ2-2; weak D call: TRBD1 (6 bases). V was cut by 2 bases and J by 6 bases, with 13 bases left in between. The germline V gene has CDR1 KGHSH and CDR2 LQKENI. CDR3 size: 15 residues. The CDR3 spells CASSPGTSTPGELFF. The CDR3 DNA reads as TGTGCCAGCTCACCAGGGACAAGTACACCCGGGGAGCTGTTTTTT.

The chain joins TRBV5-1 to TRBJ1-1; 9 bases are shared with TRBD1. The CDR3 contains 17 residues. V trimming: 0 bases; J trimming: 0 bases; junction bases outside the gene matches: 6. Germline V lookup: CDR1 SGHRS, CDR2 YFSETQ. The CDR3, as DNA: TGCGCCAGCAGCTTGGCACAGGGGGCCCCCTTGAACACTGAAGCTTTCTTT. Protein product: CASSLAQGAPLNTEAFF.

This clone has only a few counts. The rearrangement links TRBV16 to TRBJ2-7; 9 bases align to TRBD1. The CDR3 has 15 residues. V lost 3 bases, J lost 5 bases, and 8 bases stayed unmatched. Per germline, CDR1 KGHSY and CDR2 FQNENV. The CDR3 DNA reads TGTGCCAGCAGCCACCTCGGACAGGGGACCCACGAGCAGTACTTC. It codes for CASSHLGQGTHEQYF.

The chain is built from TRBV7-6 and TRBJ2-6; D gene uncertain. The CDR3 has 15 amino acids. Trimming pared 2 bases from V and 0 bases from J, leaving 5 bases between. Germline-derived CDR1 and CDR2 are SGHVS and FNYEAQ. The CDR3: CASSLSVSGANVLTF. In nucleotides, the CDR3 is TGTGCCAGCAGCTTATCAGTCTCTGGGGCCAACGTCCTGACTTTC.

This chain joins TRBV9 and TRBJ2-3, with TRBD1 matching over 8 bases. From germline, CDR1 is SGDLS and CDR2 YYNGEE. The CDR3 totals 14 residues. V was clipped by 4 bases and J by 3 bases; unmatched bases: 4. The CDR3 region has the DNA TGTGCCAGCAGCACACGACAGGGGACAGATACGCAGTATTTT. This gives the protein CASSTRQGTDTQYF.

V and J are TRBV28 and TRBJ2-7; D is possibly TRBD2 (5 bases). Trimming stripped 6 bases from V and 4 bases from J, with 10 bases between. The CDR3 totals 12 residues. In germline, CDR1 is MDHEN, CDR2 SYDVKM. The CDR3 reads CASRGPGYEQYF. CDR3 bases: TGTGCCAGCAGGGGCCCGGGGTACGAGCAGTACTTC.

The chain carries TRBV4-2 and TRBJ1-1; 8 positions match TRBD1. Germline CDR1 and CDR2: LGHNA and YNFKEQ. The J segment lost 11 bases and the V segment lost 0 bases, leaving 14 bases of the junction unmatched. The CDR3 contains 16 residues. The CDR3 reads CASSQEGWGTGAWAFF. DNA for the CDR3: TGTGCCAGCAGCCAAGAAGGTTGGGGGACAGGAGCCTGGGCTTTCTTT.

V is TRBV13 and J is TRBJ2-7; D is perhaps TRBD2 (6 bases). Germline CDR1 is PRHDT and CDR2 is FYEKMQ (reference sequence). This CDR3 is built from 14 residues. The V end was cut by 1 base, the J end by 5 bases, with 12 bases between. CDR3 amino acids: CASSLDTSPNEQYF. The CDR3 DNA reads as TGTGCCAGCAGCTTAGATACTAGCCCCAACGAGCAGTACTTC.

The V and J genes are TRBV2 and TRBJ2-1, with unresolved D. V was trimmed by 8 bases and J by 4 bases, leaving 12 bases between them. Per germline, CDR1 SNHLY and CDR2 FYNNEI. The CDR3 spans 13 residues. The CDR3 region has the DNA TGTGCCAGCCCCCGGAGCCCTTACAATGAGCAGTTCTTC. Residues: CASPRSPYNEQFF.

The rearrangement links TRBV24-1 to TRBJ2-1; D is perhaps TRBD2 (5 bases). Germline values: CDR1 KGHDR, CDR2 SFDVKD. V dropped 7 bases and J dropped 10 bases, with 13 bases sitting between them. The CDR3 is 12 residues long. The CDR3 here is CATSLRVGEQFF. As DNA, the CDR3 is TGTGCCACCAGCTTGAGGGTAGGGGAGCAGTTCTTC.

The genes are TRBV24-1 and TRBJ1-2; D ambiguous. Germline CDR1 and CDR2: KGHDR and SFDVKD. Trimming stripped 7 bases from V and 1 base from J, with 12 bases between. The length of the CDR3 is 14 residues. The CDR3 region is CATSPGGINYGYTF. The CDR3 DNA reads as TGTGCCACCAGCCCAGGAGGGATTAACTATGGCTACACCTTC.

The CDR3 loop reads CASSPFSGETYEQYF. DNA for the CDR3: TGTGCCAGCTCACCATTCAGCGGGGAAACCTACGAGCAGTACTTC. The rearrangement joins TRBV18 to TRBJ2-7, with 7 bases identical to TRBD2. CDR1 is KGHSH, CDR2 LQKENI, per germline. The V segment lost 2 bases and the J segment 2 bases; nucleotides outside the gene matches: 6. CDR3 length equals 15 residues.

The chain is built from TRBV5-6 and TRBJ1-1, with 8 bases that match TRBD1. The germline gives CDR1 SGHDT, CDR2 YYEEEE. The CDR3 is 18 amino acids. V lost 5 bases to trimming and J lost 0 bases; unmatched junction nucleotides: 15. The CDR3 bases are TGTGCCAGCAGTTTTGAGGTTCCGGGACAGGCTTTGAACACTGAAGCTTTCTTT. Its protein product is CASSFEVPGQALNTEAFF.

The gene calls are TRBV3-1 (or the pseudogene TRBV3-2) and TRBJ1-4; 8 bases match TRBD1. CDR1 LGHDT and CDR2 YNNKEL come from the germline V gene (reference sequence). The CDR3 consists of 16 residues. V gave up 3 bases and J gave up 5 bases; unmatched junction bases: 8. The CDR3 nucleotides are TGTGCCAGCAGCCATTTCCCCCGACAGGGGAATGAAAAACTGTTTTTT. It codes for CASSHFPRQGNEKLFF.

V usage is TRBV28 and J usage is TRBJ2-7, with TRBD1 matching 7 bases. Trimming cost V 6 bases and J 3 bases; bases outside gene matches: 11. In germline, CDR1 is MDHEN, CDR2 SYDVKM. The CDR3 covers 15 residues. CDR3 DNA sequence: TGTGCCAGCAGCCAAACGGGACAGATAAGCTACGAGCAGTACTTC. This gives the protein CASSQTGQISYEQYF.

The chain recombines TRBV5-6 with TRBJ1-6; the match to TRBD1 covers 10 bases. CDR3 size: 15 residues. Germline V gene lookup returns CDR1 SGHDT and CDR2 YYEEEE. J was trimmed by 8 bases and V by 0 bases; bases with no gene match: 2. CDR3 loop: CASSLVGQGDSPLHF. The CDR3 DNA is TGTGCCAGCAGCTTGGTCGGACAGGGGGATTCACCCCTCCACTTT.

V usage is TRBV5-1 and J usage is TRBJ1-5, with D possibly TRBD1 on 5 matching bases. Trimming cost V 5 bases and J 3 bases, with 9 bases left between them. The germline V gene has CDR1 SGHRS and CDR2 YFSETQ. This CDR3 comprises 13 residues. The CDR3 coding sequence is TGCGCCAGCAGTTCGGGGGACAATCAGCCCCAGCATTTT. Translated: CASSSGDNQPQHF.

Concerning this clone: Its ends do not fully match the called genes, so a read error is possible. The gene calls are TRBV4-3 and TRBJ2-5, with D possibly TRBD2 on 5 matching bases. Germline-derived CDR1 and CDR2 are LGHNA and YSLEER. The CDR3 is 14 residues long. This chain's CDR3 is CASSQDEGKGSRDF. As DNA, the CDR3 is TGCGCCAGCAGCCAAGATGAAGGAAAAGGGAGTCGGGACTTC.

In regard to this clone: Other DNA sequences in the sample encode the same CDR3. V is TRBV30 and J is TRBJ1-1; D remains ambiguous. Trimming left V 0 bases short and J 0 bases short, with 5 bases between. Looked up from germline, CDR1 is GTSNPN and CDR2 is SVGIG (reference sequence). The CDR3 spans 13 residues. CDR3 sequence reads: CAWSVQLNTEAFF. DNA of the CDR3: TGTGCCTGGAGTGTACAACTGAACACTGAAGCTTTCTTT. The whole variable domain, remainder taken from reference TRBV30 and TRBJ1-1, is SQTIHQWPATLVQPVGSPLSLECTVEGTSNPNLYWYRQAAGRGLQLLFYSVGIGQISSEVPQNLSASRPQDRQFILSSKKLLLSDSGFYLCAWSVQLNTEAFFGQGTRLTVV.

The count of this clone is one. The J gene is TRBJ2-1, the V gene TRBV24-1, with TRBD2 identical over 7 bases. V lost 5 bases, J lost 3 bases, and 6 bases stayed unmatched. The CDR3 is 15 amino acids. CDR1 KGHDR and CDR2 SFDVKD come from the germline V gene. DNA of the CDR3: TGTGCCACCAGTGGCCTAGCGGATCTCTACAATGAGCAGTTCTTC. This sequence encodes CATSGLADLYNEQFF.

CDR3 DNA: TGTGCCAGCAGCCAAGAGAGATCACCCCTCCACTTT. Its protein is CASSQERSPLHF. The chain recombines TRBV3-1 (or the pseudogene TRBV3-2) with TRBJ1-6; no clear D gene. The germline CDR1 and CDR2 sequences are LGHDT and YNNKEL (reference sequence). Between the trimmed V and J ends, which lost 0 bases and 10 bases, there was a span of 4 bases. The CDR3 sequence is 12 residues long.

This rearrangement joins TRBV5-6 to TRBJ1-2, with 7 bases that match TRBD1. This CDR3 is 14 amino acids long. V dropped 4 bases and J dropped 4; count of bases not matched to a gene: 7. From germline, CDR1 is SGHDT and CDR2 YYEEEE. As DNA, the CDR3 is TGTGCCAGCAGCCTCTACAGGGGATCCTATGGCTACACCTTC. Its translation is CASSLYRGSYGYTF.

This rearrangement joins TRBV25-1 to TRBJ2-7, with D perhaps matching TRBD1 (6 bases). CDR3 length: 16 amino acids. CDR1 MGHDK and CDR2 SYGVNS come from the germline V gene. V lost 6 bases and J lost 0, with 18 bases in between. This CDR3 reads CASSGMTGRTSYEQYF. The CDR3 nucleotides read TGTGCCAGCAGCGGAATGACAGGTAGAACCTCCTACGAGCAGTACTTC.